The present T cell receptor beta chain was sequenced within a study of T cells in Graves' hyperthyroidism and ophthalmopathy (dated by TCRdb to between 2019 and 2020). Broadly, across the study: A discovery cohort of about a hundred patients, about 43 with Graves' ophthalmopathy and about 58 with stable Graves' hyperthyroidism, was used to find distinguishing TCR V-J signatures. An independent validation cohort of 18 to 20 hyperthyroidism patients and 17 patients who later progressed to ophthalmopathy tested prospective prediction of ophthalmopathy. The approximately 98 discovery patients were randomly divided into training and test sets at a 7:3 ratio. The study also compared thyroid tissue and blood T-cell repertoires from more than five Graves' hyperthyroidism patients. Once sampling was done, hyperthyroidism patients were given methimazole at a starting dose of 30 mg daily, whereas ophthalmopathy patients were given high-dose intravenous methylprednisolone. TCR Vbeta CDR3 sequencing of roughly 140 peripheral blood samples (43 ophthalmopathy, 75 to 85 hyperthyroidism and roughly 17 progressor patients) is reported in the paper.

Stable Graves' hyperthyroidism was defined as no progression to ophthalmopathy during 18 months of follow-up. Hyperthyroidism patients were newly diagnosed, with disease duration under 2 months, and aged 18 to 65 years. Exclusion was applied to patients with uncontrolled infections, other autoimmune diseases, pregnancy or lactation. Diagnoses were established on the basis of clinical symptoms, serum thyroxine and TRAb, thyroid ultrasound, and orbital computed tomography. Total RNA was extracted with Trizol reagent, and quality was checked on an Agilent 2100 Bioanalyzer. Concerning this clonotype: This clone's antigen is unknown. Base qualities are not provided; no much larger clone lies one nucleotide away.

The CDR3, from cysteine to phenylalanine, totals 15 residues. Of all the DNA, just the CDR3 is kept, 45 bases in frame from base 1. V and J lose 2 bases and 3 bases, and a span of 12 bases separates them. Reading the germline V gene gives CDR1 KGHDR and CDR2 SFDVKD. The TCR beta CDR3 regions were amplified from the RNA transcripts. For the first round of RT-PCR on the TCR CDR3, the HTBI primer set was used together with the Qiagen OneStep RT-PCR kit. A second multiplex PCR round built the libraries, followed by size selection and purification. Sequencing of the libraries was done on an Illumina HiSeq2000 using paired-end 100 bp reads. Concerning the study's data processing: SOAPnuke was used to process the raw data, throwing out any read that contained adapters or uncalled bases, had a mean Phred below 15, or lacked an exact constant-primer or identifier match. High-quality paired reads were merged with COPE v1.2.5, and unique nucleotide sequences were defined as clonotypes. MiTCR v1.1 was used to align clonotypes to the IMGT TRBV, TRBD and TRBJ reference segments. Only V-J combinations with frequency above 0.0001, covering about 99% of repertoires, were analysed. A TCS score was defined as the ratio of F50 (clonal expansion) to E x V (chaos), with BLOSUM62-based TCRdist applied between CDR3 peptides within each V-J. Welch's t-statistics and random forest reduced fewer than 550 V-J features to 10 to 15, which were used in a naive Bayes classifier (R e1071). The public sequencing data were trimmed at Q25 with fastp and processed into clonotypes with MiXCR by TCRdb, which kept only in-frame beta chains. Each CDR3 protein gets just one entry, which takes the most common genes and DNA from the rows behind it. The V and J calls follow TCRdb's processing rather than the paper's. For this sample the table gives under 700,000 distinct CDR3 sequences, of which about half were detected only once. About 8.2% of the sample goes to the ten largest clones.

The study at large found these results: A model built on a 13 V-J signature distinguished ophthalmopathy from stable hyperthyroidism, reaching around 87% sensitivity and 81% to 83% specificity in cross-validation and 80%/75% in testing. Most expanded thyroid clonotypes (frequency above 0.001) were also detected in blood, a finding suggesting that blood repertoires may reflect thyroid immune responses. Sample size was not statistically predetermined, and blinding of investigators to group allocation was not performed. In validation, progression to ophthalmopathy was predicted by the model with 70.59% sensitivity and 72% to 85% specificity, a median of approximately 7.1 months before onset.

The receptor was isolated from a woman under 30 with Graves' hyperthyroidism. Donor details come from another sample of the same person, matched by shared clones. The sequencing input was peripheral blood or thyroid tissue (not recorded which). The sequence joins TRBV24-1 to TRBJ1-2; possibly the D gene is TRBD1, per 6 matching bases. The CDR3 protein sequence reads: CATSDSGQSDYGYTF. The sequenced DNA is TGTGCCACCAGTGATTCCGGACAGTCAGACTATGGCTACACCTTC.